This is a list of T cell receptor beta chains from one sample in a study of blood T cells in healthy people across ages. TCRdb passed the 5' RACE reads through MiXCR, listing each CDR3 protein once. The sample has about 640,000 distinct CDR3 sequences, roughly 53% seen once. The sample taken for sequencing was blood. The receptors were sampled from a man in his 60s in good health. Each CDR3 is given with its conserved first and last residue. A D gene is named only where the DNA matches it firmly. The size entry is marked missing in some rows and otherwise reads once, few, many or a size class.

TGTGCCAGCAGCCGAGAGGAGCCAGATACGCAGTATTTT CASSREEPDTQYF - TRBV12-3/TRBV12-4 - TRBJ2-3
TGCAGCGCCGCGGACGGGGGGGCAGATACGCAGTATTTT CSAADGGADTQYF - TRBV29-1 TRBD2 TRBJ2-3
TGTGCCAGCAGTTTAATCAGGGGGTATGGCTACACCTTC CASSLIRGYGYTF once TRBV27 TRBD1 TRBJ1-2
TGTGCCAGCAGTTGGAGAGATACGCAGTATTTT CASSWRDTQYF - TRBV7-9 - TRBJ2-3
TGTGCCAGCAGTCCGGGACAGGGGGCCATAGAGACCCAGTACTTC CASSPGQGAIETQYF - TRBV12-3/TRBV12-4 TRBD1 TRBJ2-5
TGTGCCAGCAGCAATCGGCTCCGGGACATTGATCTGCGTAGTCACACCTTC CASSNRLRDIDLRSHTF few TRBV21-1 - TRBJ1-2
TGTGCCGGCAGTTTAGTAGCATCCGGGCTATCAGCCAAAAACATTCAGTACTTC CAGSLVASGLSAKNIQYF - TRBV12-3/TRBV12-4 - TRBJ2-4
TGTGCCAGCAGCCACCCGAGGGGACAGCGGAACACTGAAGCTTTCTTT CASSHPRGQRNTEAFF - TRBV4-2 TRBD1 TRBJ1-1
TGCAGTGCTAGAGTCAGGGGGAGGGCGGACACTGAAGCTTTCTTT CSARVRGRADTEAFF once TRBV20-1 TRBD1 TRBJ1-1
TGCAGTGCTCGACAGGGAGGGTCTAACTATGGCTACACCTTC CSARQGGSNYGYTF once TRBV20-1 TRBD1 TRBJ1-2
TGCAGTGCTAGTAGGGCTCTGGGGGGCAGGGAGACCCAGTACTTC CSASRALGGRETQYF - TRBV20-1 - TRBJ2-5
TGTGCCAGCAGCGCCAGGCCGACAGGGGGGTTTGGAAACACCATATATTTT CASSARPTGGFGNTIYF - TRBV9 TRBD1 TRBJ1-3
TGTGCCAGCAGGCGTCAGGGGGCCGGATCCTACAATGAGCAGTTCTTC CASRRQGAGSYNEQFF - TRBV5-5 TRBD1 TRBJ2-1
TGTGCCAGCTCACCTCAGAGAAATGAGCAGTACTTC CASSPQRNEQYF - TRBV18 - TRBJ2-5
TGCAGCGTTGAAGACTCGGGACACCCCCAAGAGACCCAGTACTTC CSVEDSGHPQETQYF few TRBV29-1 - TRBJ2-5
TGTGCCAGCAGTGTCTGGATGGGTGAGCAGTTCTTC CASSVWMGEQFF - TRBV25-1 - TRBJ2-1
TGTGCCAGCAGCATAAGCACCGGGACAGGGGTCTACGAGCAGTACTTC CASSISTGTGVYEQYF few TRBV7-6 TRBD1 TRBJ2-7
TGTGCCAGCAGCCCTACGGGACAGGGCTACGAGCAGTACTTC CASSPTGQGYEQYF many TRBV7-6 TRBD1 TRBJ2-7
TGTGCCAGCAGTCCGACAGTTAACTATGGCTACACCTTC CASSPTVNYGYTF - TRBV27 - TRBJ1-2
TGTGCCACCAGCAGTAACCTGGGGTCCTACGAGCAGTACTTC CATSSNLGSYEQYF few TRBV15 - TRBJ2-7
TGCAGTGCTTCGGGACAGGGAAACCCCTACGAGCAGTACTTC CSASGQGNPYEQYF - TRBV20-1 TRBD1 TRBJ2-7
TGTGCCAGCAGCTTGGAGTCGACAGGGAGGTCCTACACCTTC CASSLESTGRSYTF - TRBV5-5 TRBD1 TRBJ1-2
TGCAGCGTTGCTGGGACTTACTCGGCCTACACCTTC CSVAGTYSAYTF - TRBV29-1 - TRBJ1-2
TGCGCCAGCAGCTTGGAGGGGGCCCCGAGTGCAGATACGCAGTATTTT CASSLEGAPSADTQYF once TRBV5-1 TRBD1 TRBJ2-3
TGTGCCAGCAGTTTAGGTTCTTCGGGGGTAGATACGCAGTATTTT CASSLGSSGVDTQYF - TRBV27 - TRBJ2-3
TGTGCCAGCAGCCAATCCGGGACAGGGCTAAACAATGAGCAGTTCTTC CASSQSGTGLNNEQFF - TRBV3-1 TRBD1 TRBJ2-1
TGTGCCAGCAGCTCGCTAGCGGGATTCTACAATGAGCAGTACTTC CASSSLAGFYNEQYF - TRBV5-4 TRBD2 TRBJ2-7
TGCGCCAGCAGCTTACAGGGGGCGAAGGCGGATGGCTACACCTTC CASSLQGAKADGYTF once TRBV5-1 TRBD1 TRBJ1-2
TGCAGTGCTAGGACGGGACTAGCCCTCGAGACCCAGTACTTC CSARTGLALETQYF - TRBV20-1 TRBD2 TRBJ2-5
TGTGCCAGCAGCTTAAGAGGGCCCAATGGCGGCTACACCTTC CASSLRGPNGGYTF - TRBV11-2 - TRBJ1-2
TGCAGTGCTAGGTACAGGGCCAACGAAAAACTGTTTTTT CSARYRANEKLFF few TRBV20-1 - TRBJ1-4
TGTGCCAGCTCATCCGGGACAGAAAACTACAATGAGCAGTTCTTC CASSSGTENYNEQFF - TRBV18 TRBD1 TRBJ2-1
TGTGCCACCAGCTCCCGACTGGGGGGCAATGAGCAGTTCTTC CATSSRLGGNEQFF - TRBV15 - TRBJ2-1
TGTGCCAGCAGCGTAGCTCGGGGGATTAGTGGTGACAATGAGCAGTTCTTC CASSVARGISGDNEQFF - TRBV9 - TRBJ2-1
TGCAGCGGGGGTCGGGGACAAGAGACCCAGTACTTC CSGGRGQETQYF many TRBV29-1 - TRBJ2-5
TGTGCCAGCAGCTGGGACCCTAGCACAGATACGCAGTATTTT CASSWDPSTDTQYF few TRBV5-8 - TRBJ2-3
TGCAGTGCTAGAGATCCTCGGGGAGAGAGTGTAACCCAGTACTTC CSARDPRGESVTQYF - TRBV20-1 - TRBJ2-5